The 22 T cell receptor beta chains reported below all come from one sample, sequenced in a study of spatial heterogeneity in lung cancer (dated by TCRdb to the late 2010s). What the time point label conveys for this sample: sample taken at primary tumor resection. For TCR sequencing, whole RNA was extracted from tumor and nontumor lung tissue, or from cryopreserved PBMC samples, and no cell sorting was done. Library prep was done by 5' RACE. Instrument used: NextSeq 500. Using fastp trimming at Q25 and MiXCR clonotype assembly, TCRdb reanalyzed the public sequencing data and kept in-frame beta chains. For every CDR3 protein sequence, its rows merge into one entry that carries the most common genes and DNA. A total of about 22,000 distinct CDR3 sequences appear in this sample, about 4.3% of them only once. The ten biggest clones cover 30% to 35% of the sample. Sequencing was performed on PBMCs, taken at surgery. The receptor source for this set is a male donor with early-stage non-small cell lung cancer.

This clonotype has ten or more counts. The chain recombines TRBV14 with TRBJ2-7, with D perhaps matching TRBD1 (7 bases). The germline V gene encodes CDR1 SGHDN and CDR2 FVKESK. The V and J ends lost 8 bases and 3 bases respectively, with 17 bases between them. This CDR3 comprises 14 residues. CDR3: CASARQGGIYEQYF. As DNA, the CDR3 is TGTGCCAGCGCGCGACAGGGAGGTATCTACGAGCAGTACTTC.

This clonotype was found many times. The rearrangement links TRBV2 to TRBJ2-3, with a weak D call TRBD1 (6 bases). The CDR3 has 13 amino acids. The V end was cut by 8 bases, the J end by 2 bases, with 11 bases between. Germline assignment: CDR1 SNHLY and CDR2 FYNNEI. The CDR3 reads CASLQGLTDTQYF. For the CDR3, the DNA is TGTGCCAGCCTACAGGGTCTCACAGATACGCAGTATTTT.

This clonotype was found many times. CDR3 sequence: CASSSDRVGYSNQPQHF. The CDR3 nucleotides are TGTGCCAGCAGTTCCGACAGGGTAGGGTATAGCAATCAGCCCCAGCATTTT. The rearrangement links TRBV27 to TRBJ1-5; 7 nucleotides line up with TRBD1. The germline CDR1 and CDR2 sequences are MNHEY and SMNVEV (reference sequence). V was pared by 4 bases and J by 0 bases, with 9 bases of the junction left unmatched. The CDR3 runs to 17 residues.

This clonotype occurred many times. The chain links TRBV20-1 to TRBJ2-2; D is unresolved. This CDR3 region has 14 residues. Germline-derived CDR1 and CDR2 are DFQATT and SNEGSKA (reference sequence). The ends were cut back, 5 bases at V and 3 bases at J, with 13 bases in the middle. The CDR3 nucleotides are TGCAGTGCTGCCCAGCAGACATACACCGGGGAGCTGTTTTTT. Translated, it gives CSAAQQTYTGELFF.

This clonotype was picked up one time. The V gene is TRBV5-8, the J gene TRBJ1-1, with no clear D. The CDR3 extends over 13 amino acids. With 6 bases removed from V and 6 bases from J, the gap between germline ends came to 15 bases. In germline, CDR1 is SGHTS, CDR2 YDEGEE. The CDR3 DNA reads TGTGCCAGCAAACGGAGAGTGGGCGCTGAAGCTTTCTTT. Amino acids: CASKRRVGAEAFF. The complete variable domain, with remaining parts taken from reference TRBV5-8 and TRBJ1-1, reads EAGVTQSPTHLIKTRGQQATLRCSPISGHTSVYWYQQALGLGLQFLLWYDEGEERNRGNFPPRFSGRQFPNYSSELNVNALELEDSALYLCASKRRVGAEAFFGQGTRLTVV.

This clonotype was found many times. The chain joins TRBV20-1 to TRBJ2-3; 7 bases map to TRBD1. This CDR3 comprises 16 residues. Germline CDR1 and CDR2: DFQATT and SNEGSKA (reference sequence). V was pared by 3 bases and J by 4 bases, with 13 bases of the junction left unmatched. CDR3 protein: CSARSELQGIADTQYF. The CDR3 DNA reads TGCAGTGCTAGGAGCGAACTACAGGGGATAGCAGATACGCAGTATTTT.

The rearrangement links TRBV7-9 to TRBJ2-7; 14 nucleotides agree with TRBD2. The germline V gene has CDR1 SEHNR and CDR2 FQNEAQ (reference sequence). The CDR3 is made up of 16 amino acids. V dropped 4 bases and J dropped 7; count of bases not matched to a gene: 9. This chain's CDR3 is CASSSLGLAGAREQYF. In DNA form, the CDR3 reads TGTGCCAGCAGCTCCCTGGGACTAGCGGGAGCTCGGGAGCAGTACTTC.

This clonotype occurred many times. V gene TRBV6-4 combines with J gene TRBJ1-2; a weak D match, TRBD1 (5 bases). Germline assignment: CDR1 MRHNA and CDR2 SNTAGT. V lost 0 bases, J lost 6 bases, and 14 bases lay in between. The CDR3 is 15 amino acids. The CDR3 sequence: CASSDSSQGAHGYTF. The CDR3 DNA reads as TGTGCCAGCAGTGACTCAAGCCAGGGAGCACATGGCTACACCTTC.

This clonotype was seen at least ten times. V is TRBV9 and J is TRBJ1-1; 10 bases map to TRBD1. The J segment lost 1 base and the V segment lost 4 bases, leaving 4 bases of the junction unmatched. The CDR3 contains 15 residues. The germline V gene has CDR1 SGDLS and CDR2 YYNGEE. The CDR3 loop reads CASSLTGGPNTEAFF. The CDR3, as DNA: TGTGCCAGCAGCCTGACAGGGGGCCCGAACACTGAAGCTTTCTTT.

This clonotype was seen repeatedly, ten times or more. This chain joins TRBV3-1 and TRBJ2-7; TRBD1 agrees at 10 bases. The J segment lost 4 bases and the V segment lost 6 bases, leaving 3 bases of the junction unmatched. CDR3 size: 13 residues. Looked up from germline, CDR1 is LGHDT and CDR2 is YNNKEL (reference sequence). The CDR3 region is CASRGTGVYEQYF. CDR3 DNA: TGTGCCAGCAGAGGGACAGGGGTTTACGAGCAGTACTTC.

There are many counts of this clonotype. V usage is TRBV7-3 and J usage is TRBJ2-3, with 8 nucleotides matching TRBD1. The germline V gene encodes CDR1 SGHTA and CDR2 FQGTGA. V shed 3 bases and J 4 bases; nucleotides not matched to a gene: 3. The CDR3 has 14 amino acids. As DNA, the CDR3 is TGTGCCAGCAGCTTTGGACAGGGCCCAGATACGCAGTATTTT. Translated: CASSFGQGPDTQYF.

At least ten counts were recorded for this clonotype. This chain connects TRBV5-1 to TRBJ2-2; TRBD2 aligns across 14 bases. Per the germline V gene, CDR1 is SGHRS and CDR2 is YFSETQ. The CDR3 contains 17 residues. The V gene end was trimmed by 2 bases and the J gene end by 6 bases; junction bases not matched to a gene: 6. CDR3 sequence: CASSFSGTSGGSGELFF. The CDR3 DNA is TGCGCCAGCAGCTTTTCCGGGACTAGCGGGGGATCCGGGGAGCTGTTTTTT.

This clonotype was seen many times. The chain uses TRBV28 and TRBJ2-3; D uncertain. V was trimmed by 7 bases and J by 0 bases, leaving 11 bases between them. CDR3 size: 14 residues. Germline V gives CDR1 MDHEN, CDR2 SYDVKM. The CDR3 sequence: CASKDISSTDTQYF. DNA of the CDR3: TGTGCCAGCAAAGATATTTCTAGCACAGATACGCAGTATTTT.

This clonotype was seen repeatedly, ten times or more. The chain is built from TRBV20-1 and TRBJ2-5; 7 bases agree with TRBD1. The CDR3 spans 13 residues. The V and J ends lost 6 bases and 4 bases, in that order; junction bases with no gene match: 8. Per the germline V gene, CDR1 is DFQATT and CDR2 is SNEGSKA (reference sequence). CDR3 bases: TGCAGTGCGATCCGGGACAGAGGAGAGACCCAGTACTTC. This gives the protein CSAIRDRGETQYF.

The table lists this clonotype with many counts. The chain couples TRBV6-4 to TRBJ2-5; TRBD2 might be the D (6 bases). V lost 4 bases and J lost 5, with 11 bases in between. Germline CDR1 is MRHNA and CDR2 is SNTAGT. This CDR3 contains 13 residues. CDR3: CASSVDGGETQYF. As DNA, the CDR3 is TGTGCCAGCAGTGTAGACGGAGGGGAGACCCAGTACTTC.

Ten or more counts support this clonotype. The chain recombines TRBV29-1 with TRBJ2-1, with TRBD2 matching 9 bases. Germline CDR1 and CDR2: SQVTM and ANQGSEA. This CDR3 spans 15 amino acids. V was clipped by 4 bases and J by 1 base; unmatched bases: 5. The CDR3 sequence: CSVGAGGVSYNEQFF. For the CDR3, the DNA is TGCAGCGTTGGGGCGGGAGGGGTTTCCTACAATGAGCAGTTCTTC.

This clonotype has ten or more counts. As DNA, the CDR3 is TGTGCCAGCAGCACTAGTCCCGTGGCGACCCAGTACTTC. It is translated as CASSTSPVATQYF. The chain employs TRBV27 and TRBJ2-5; weak D call: TRBD2 (5 bases). This CDR3 has 13 amino acids. The germline CDR1 and CDR2 sequences are MNHEY and SMNVEV (reference sequence). Trimming took off 6 bases at V and 7 bases at J, with 15 bases between the two ends.

This clonotype qualifies as medium-sized (0.01 to 0.1%). The chain is built from TRBV24-1 and TRBJ2-2; D is perhaps TRBD1 or TRBD2 (5 bases each). CDR1 and CDR2 (germline): KGHDR, SFDVKD. CDR3 length: 19 residues. Trimming removed 3 bases at V and 0 bases at J, with 19 bases between. CDR3 coding DNA: TGTGCCACCAGTGATCAAATGACGGGACGCAGTACGAACACCGGGGAGCTGTTTTTT. Amino acids: CATSDQMTGRSTNTGELFF.

The sample holds many counts of this clonotype. This chain uses TRBV12-3 or TRBV12-4 with TRBJ2-1; no firm D call. The CDR3 covers 11 residues. The ends were cut back, 6 bases at V and 9 bases at J, with 9 bases in the middle. In DNA form, the CDR3 reads TGTGCCAGCAGAGTTGAGCGTGAGCAGTTCTTC. Amino acids: CASRVEREQFF.

This clonotype appeared many times. The chain has TRBV5-1 and TRBJ2-7; D possibly corresponds to TRBD1 (6 bases). The CDR3 has 15 residues. Trimming removed 1 base at V and 3 bases at J, with 14 bases between. In germline, CDR1 is SGHRS, CDR2 YFSETQ. The CDR3 DNA is TGCGCCAGCAGCTTGCCCCTCCAGGGGAACTACGAGCAGTACTTC. Residues: CASSLPLQGNYEQYF.

At least ten counts were recorded for this clonotype. The chain carries TRBV10-3 and TRBJ2-7; perhaps TRBD2 as D (6 bases). This CDR3 region has 12 residues. Germline CDR1 is ENHRY and CDR2 is SYGVKD. Between the trimmed V and J ends, which lost 10 bases and 0 bases, there was a span of 10 bases. CDR3 region: CATWDSSYEQYF. The CDR3 DNA reads TGTGCCACCTGGGACTCCTCCTACGAGCAGTACTTC.

In its sample, this clonotype was seen many times. The CDR3 DNA follows: TGTGCCAGTAGCAACGACAGGAGCCTGGGCGAGCAGTACTTC. This translates into CASSNDRSLGEQYF. The rearrangement uses TRBV19 and TRBJ2-7; D perhaps matches TRBD1 (6 bases). V lost 6 bases and J lost 6, with 18 bases in between. CDR1 is LNHDA and CDR2 is SQIVND in the germline V gene (reference sequence). The CDR3 extends over 14 amino acids. Variable domain in full (rest from reference TRBV19 and TRBJ2-7): DGGITQSPKYLFRKEGQNVTLSCEQNLNHDAMYWYRQDPGQGLRLIYYSQIVNDFQKGDIAEGYSVSREKKESFPLTVTSAQKNPTAFYLCASSNDRSLGEQYFGPGTRLTVT.